One T cell receptor (beta chain) is described in this entry. Its antigen is not identified. All donors came from Russia, were Caucasian and healthy, and spanned ages about 6 to 90. V gave up 4 bases and J gave up 0 bases, with 13 bases separating them. From germline, CDR1 is WSHSY and CDR2 SAAADI. The CDR3 covers 16 residues. This specimen belongs to a study of blood T cells in healthy people across ages. Study-level background: Every two T cells gave about one barcoded beta molecule via template switching.

Primers used in a second PCR of roughly 6 to 11 cycles were a sample-barcoded 5' primer and a J-beta primer mix. TCRdb called the 5' RACE reads again in MiXCR, with one record for every CDR3 protein. The sample includes about 640,000 distinct CDR3 sequences, roughly three fifths of them seen just once. General observations from the study: Considered underestimates were the diversity estimates obtained from one million T cells.

This sequence joins TRBV10-2 and TRBJ1-5, with a possible D match to TRBD1 (5 bases). The clonotype originates from a man aged 60-69 years in good health. The sample was blood. The CDR3 here is CASSGSRGASNQPQHF. CDR3 nucleotide sequence: TGCGCCAGCAGTGGGAGTAGGGGCGCTAGCAATCAGCCCCAGCATTTT.